The 28 T cell receptor beta chains below come from one sample, sequenced in a study of post-analysis software for immune sequencing data. Whole-study results and caveats: TRBV segments more frequent in patients than in controls numbered roughly 5 and included TRBV5-6, TRBV5-1 and TRBV20-1.

Unique molecular identifiers featured in each of the TCR beta cDNA libraries. TCRdb recomputed calls from the PCR reads with MiXCR, one row per CDR3 protein. The sample yields some 500,000 distinct CDR3 sequences, roughly 45% seen once. No cognate antigen is known for these TCRs. Sequencing used blood. All receptors come from a girl aged 10-17 years with multiple sclerosis.

This chain joins TRBV11-1 and TRBJ2-3; D is undetermined. The CDR3 runs 15 residues. Trimming cost V 2 bases and J 2 bases, with 11 bases left between them. CDR1 is SGHAT and CDR2 is FQDESV in the germline V gene (reference sequence). As DNA, the CDR3 is TGTGCCAGCAGCTTACGCTCCGCGATCACAGATACGCAGTATTTT. Protein: CASSLRSAITDTQYF.

There are a few counts of this clonotype. The V and J genes are TRBV7-6 and TRBJ2-5; no definite D call. This CDR3 has 12 amino acids. Trimming shortened V by 4 bases and J by 5 bases, and 8 bases separated the two germline ends. Germline V gene sequence: CDR1 SGHVS, CDR2 FNYEAQ. This chain's CDR3 is CASSSLSETQYF. DNA of the CDR3: TGTGCCAGCAGCTCCCTTTCGGAGACCCAGTACTTC.

The CDR3 protein is CASSQVRGAEAFF. DNA of the CDR3: TGTGCCAGCAGCCAAGTACGAGGAGCTGAAGCTTTCTTT. The chain employs TRBV14 and TRBJ1-1, with unresolved D. CDR1 is SGHDN and CDR2 is FVKESK in the germline V gene. This CDR3 comprises 13 residues. V dropped 1 base and J dropped 6 bases, with 9 bases sitting between them.

V is TRBV3-1 and J is TRBJ2-5, with TRBD1 as a possible D gene (6 bases). Trimming removed 3 bases at V and 3 bases at J, with 11 bases between. Germline CDR1 and CDR2: LGHDT and YNNKEL (reference sequence). The CDR3 length is 14 residues. The CDR3 spells CASSQDSIEETQYF. CDR3 bases: TGTGCCAGCAGCCAGGACAGTATCGAAGAGACCCAGTACTTC.

The genes are TRBV6-1 and TRBJ1-1; D is uncertain. Looked up from germline, CDR1 is MNHNS and CDR2 is SASEGT. The CDR3 contains 16 residues. Between the trimmed V and J ends, which lost 8 bases and 2 bases, there was a span of 21 bases. The CDR3 sequence is CASAPQGNIFNTEAFF. CDR3 nucleotide sequence: TGTGCCAGCGCCCCACAAGGGAATATCTTCAACACTGAAGCTTTCTTT.

The chain carries TRBV28 and TRBJ1-1, with D possibly being TRBD1 (5 bases). V lost 4 bases and J lost 0, with 12 bases in between. Germline V gives CDR1 MDHEN, CDR2 SYDVKM. This CDR3 contains 15 residues. CDR3 residues: CASSSLKGMNTEAFF. The CDR3 DNA is TGTGCCAGCAGTTCCCTGAAGGGGATGAACACTGAAGCTTTCTTT.

The gene calls are TRBV9 and TRBJ1-5; 9 bases map to TRBD1. The J segment lost 3 bases and the V segment lost 1 base, leaving 17 bases of the junction unmatched. This CDR3 has 20 amino acids. From germline, CDR1 is SGDLS and CDR2 YYNGEE. In nucleotides, the CDR3 is TGTGCCAGCAGCGTAATAGCCGGGACAGGGAACGTCCCCATCAATCAGCCCCAGCATTTT. Translating gives CASSVIAGTGNVPINQPQHF.

This chain joins TRBV4-2 and TRBJ2-1; TRBD2 matches at 14 bases. V lost 5 bases to trimming and J lost 1 base; unmatched junction nucleotides: 4. The CDR3 loop spans 17 amino acids. Germline V gene lookup returns CDR1 LGHNA and CDR2 YNFKEQ. CDR3 region: CASSSTSGRVSYNEQFF. The DNA of the CDR3 is TGTGCCAGCAGCTCGACTAGCGGGAGGGTGTCCTACAATGAGCAGTTCTTC.

Only a few counts were recorded for this clonotype. This rearrangement joins TRBV6-5 to TRBJ1-1; D is perhaps TRBD1 (6 bases). The CDR3 runs to 14 residues. Between the trimmed V and J ends, which lost 0 bases and 4 bases, there was a span of 9 bases. Germline CDR1 is MNHEY and CDR2 is SVGAGI. The CDR3 DNA reads TGTGCCAGCAGTTACTCGAGGGGGATCACTGAAGCTTTCTTT. It yields the protein CASSYSRGITEAFF.

The table lists this clonotype with a few counts. This chain joins TRBV6-4 and TRBJ1-2; D perhaps matches TRBD1 (5 bases). CDR1 and CDR2 (germline): MRHNA, SNTAGT. CDR3 size: 13 residues. Deletions cut 4 bases from V and 3 bases from J, with 9 bases between. CDR3 sequence reads: CASSVGTDYGYTF. In DNA, the CDR3 is TGTGCCAGCAGTGTCGGGACCGACTATGGCTACACCTTC.

The gene calls are TRBV5-4 and TRBJ2-1; 12 bases map to TRBD2. The CDR3 loop spans 15 amino acids. The germline gives CDR1 SGHNT, CDR2 YYREEE (reference sequence). The J segment lost 7 bases and the V segment lost 3 bases, leaving 5 bases of the junction unmatched. This CDR3 is CASSSLTSGRNEQFF. The CDR3, as DNA: TGTGCCAGCAGCTCCCTGACTAGCGGGAGAAATGAGCAGTTCTTC.

The chain joins TRBV6-5 to TRBJ1-2; D gene uncertain. Germline-derived CDR1 and CDR2 are MNHEY and SVGAGI. V dropped 7 bases and J dropped 3 bases, with 18 bases sitting between them. The CDR3 length is 15 residues. CDR3 sequence reads: CASTNRRTSYYGYTF. In DNA form, the CDR3 reads TGTGCCAGCACCAATAGGAGGACCTCGTACTATGGCTACACCTTC.

The chain recombines TRBV29-1 with TRBJ2-1, with 9 bases aligning to TRBD2. The germline V gene encodes CDR1 SQVTM and CDR2 ANQGSEA. The CDR3 loop spans 15 amino acids. Trimming at V came to 6 bases and at J to 3 bases, leaving 9 bases not matched to a gene. The CDR3 DNA reads as TGCAGCGTCCTGACCGGGACTAGCCGCTACAATGAGCAGTTCTTC. This translates into CSVLTGTSRYNEQFF.

This chain uses TRBV20-1 with TRBJ1-5, with D perhaps TRBD1 (6 bases). Germline-derived CDR1 and CDR2 are DFQATT and SNEGSKA (reference sequence). The CDR3 is made up of 13 amino acids. V lost 3 bases and J lost 11, with 17 bases in between. The CDR3 DNA is TGCAGTGCTAGGTCGGGACACGGATGGACCCAGCATTTT. This gives the protein CSARSGHGWTQHF.

This clonotype was recorded once. This chain uses TRBV6-6 with TRBJ2-2; D is undetermined. The germline V gene has CDR1 MNHNY and CDR2 SVGAGI (reference sequence). The CDR3 covers 12 residues. V lost 6 bases, J lost 3 bases, and 5 bases lay in between. For the CDR3, the DNA is TGTGCCAGCAGACGGGACACCGGGGAGCTGTTTTTT. Encoded protein: CASRRDTGELFF.

This rearrangement joins TRBV29-1 to TRBJ2-1; a possible D gene is TRBD1 (6 bases). V lost 7 bases and J lost 5, with 15 bases in between. Germline assignment: CDR1 SQVTM and CDR2 ANQGSEA. The CDR3 length is 13 residues. The CDR3 DNA is TGCAGCGACATCCGGGACATCAACAATGAGCAGTTCTTC. Encoded protein: CSDIRDINNEQFF.

The rearrangement links TRBV4-1 to TRBJ1-6; 9 bases fit TRBD1. The germline V gene encodes CDR1 MGHRA and CDR2 YSYEKL. The CDR3 is 18 amino acids. V gave up 0 bases and J gave up 7 bases; unmatched junction bases: 10. This chain's CDR3 is CASSQDGTGRGENSPLHF. The CDR3 bases are TGCGCCAGCAGCCAAGACGGGACAGGGAGGGGGGAGAATTCACCCCTCCACTTT.

The genes are TRBV3-1 and TRBJ1-6; possible D gene TRBD1, 6 bases. Trimming took off 2 bases at V and 6 bases at J, with 11 bases between the two ends. CDR1 and CDR2 (germline): LGHDT, YNNKEL (reference sequence). The CDR3 has 15 amino acids. CDR3 protein: CASSQSGALNSPLHF. The CDR3 region has the DNA TGTGCCAGCAGCCAATCAGGGGCTCTTAATTCACCCCTCCACTTT.

Only a few counts were recorded for this clonotype. This rearrangement joins TRBV20-1 to TRBJ1-2, with TRBD1 matching 8 bases. With V trimmed by 6 bases and J by 8 bases, 5 bases remained unmatched. The CDR3 has 11 residues. The germline V gene has CDR1 DFQATT and CDR2 SNEGSKA (reference sequence). The CDR3 DNA is TGCAGTGCCAAGGACAGGGAGGGCTACACCTTC. Protein sequence: CSAKDREGYTF.

The chain employs TRBV7-2 and TRBJ2-6; D may be TRBD1 (6 bases). Germline V lookup: CDR1 SGHTA, CDR2 FQGNSA. Trimming left V 5 bases short and J 0 bases short, with 14 bases between. This CDR3 is 17 amino acids long. CDR3 protein: CASSPGDTNSGANVLTF. Here the CDR3 DNA reads TGTGCCAGCAGCCCTGGGGACACCAACTCTGGGGCCAACGTCCTGACTTTC.

This clonotype was counted only a few times. CDR3 in DNA: TGCAGTGCTAGCAGGACGGGGGGGCTCTTGAGCAATCAGCCCCAGCATTTT. It translates to CSASRTGGLLSNQPQHF. The chain recombines TRBV20-1 with TRBJ1-5; perhaps TRBD1 as D (6 bases). The CDR3 loop spans 17 amino acids. Germline CDR1 reads DFQATT; CDR2 reads SNEGSKA (reference sequence). Trimming cost V 3 bases and J 1 base, with 19 bases left between them.

The rearrangement joins TRBV20-1 to TRBJ2-2; the D gene is possibly TRBD1 (6 bases). CDR1 and CDR2 (germline): DFQATT, SNEGSKA (reference sequence). The CDR3 has 15 amino acids. V was clipped by 3 bases and J by 1 base, with 12 bases between them. CDR3 sequence reads: CSARWGHENTGELFF. The DNA of the CDR3 is TGCAGTGCTAGGTGGGGACACGAGAACACCGGGGAGCTGTTTTTT.

The rearrangement uses TRBV6-1 and TRBJ2-5; 14 bases align to TRBD2. The J call may be mistaken, given a closer DNA end match to TRBJ2-7. The germline CDR1 and CDR2 sequences are MNHNS and SASEGT. CDR3 length: 15 residues. CDR3 residues: CANYKGTSGSHEQYF. The CDR3 nucleotides read TGTGCCAACTACAAGGGGACTAGCGGGAGCCACGAGCAGTACTTC.

The V call is TRBV29-1, the J call TRBJ1-2, with a tentative D call TRBD1 (6 bases). The CDR3 loop spans 19 amino acids. CDR1 SQVTM and CDR2 ANQGSEA come from the germline V gene. Trimming pared 0 bases from V and 8 bases from J, leaving 31 bases between. CDR3 protein: CSVEEPAHRATGGRGGYTF. The CDR3 DNA follows: TGCAGCGTTGAAGAACCCGCTCACAGGGCCACCGGGGGGCGGGGGGGCTACACCTTC.

This clonotype was detected only a few times. The V gene is TRBV2, the J gene TRBJ2-4; TRBD1 matches 11 bases. Germline assignment: CDR1 SNHLY and CDR2 FYNNEI. This CDR3 is built from 15 residues. V trimming: 10 bases; J trimming: 5 bases; junction bases outside the gene matches: 10. The CDR3 here is CATQEDRGLQNIQYF. Written as DNA, the CDR3 is TGTGCCACCCAGGAGGACAGGGGGCTTCAAAACATTCAGTACTTC.

The gene calls are TRBV20-1 and TRBJ2-1, with 10 bases that match TRBD2. Trimming removed 5 bases from V and 7 bases from J; junction bases left unmatched: 14. Germline V gives CDR1 DFQATT, CDR2 SNEGSKA (reference sequence). This CDR3 region has 16 residues. DNA for the CDR3: TGCAGTGCTTCCCGAGACCTAGCGGGAGCGGCGAATGAGCAGTTCTTC. Its translation is CSASRDLAGAANEQFF.

This clonotype was picked up a small number of times. The V and J genes are TRBV6-1 and TRBJ2-3; D ambiguous. The CDR3 runs to 10 residues. V gave up 3 bases and J gave up 8 bases, with 3 bases separating them. Germline values: CDR1 MNHNS, CDR2 SASEGT. DNA for the CDR3: TGTGCCAGCAGTGATGGTACGCAGTATTTT. Translating it yields CASSDGTQYF.

There are a few counts of this clonotype. This CDR3 reads CASGLGQHGTEAFF. The CDR3 nucleotides are TGTGCCAGCGGACTCGGACAGCATGGCACTGAAGCTTTCTTT. The chain is built from TRBV27 and TRBJ1-1; maybe TRBD1 (6 bases). Germline V gene lookup returns CDR1 MNHEY and CDR2 SMNVEV (reference sequence). The V and J ends lost 8 bases and 4 bases respectively, with 17 bases between them. The CDR3 is made up of 14 amino acids.